A selection of T cell receptor beta chains follows, all from one sample in a study of cytotoxic CD8 clonotypes in ibrutinib-treated CLL. Using immunoSEQ multiplex PCR, the repertoire was profiled, and TCRdb retains in-frame clones only, with some absent. This sample has roughly 160,000 clones, with more than 80% found just once. The sequences come from PBMCs, collected after 24 months of ibrutinib treatment. These receptors were taken from a human donor with chronic lymphocytic leukemia. Each CDR3 is given with its conserved first and last residue. The D gene is left open where the match is weak. The size of a clone is reported for some rows only, either as once, few or many, or as a class for expanded clones.

CASSLTPENEQYF	TGTGCCAGCAGCTTAACTCCGGAGAACGAGCAGTACTTC	.	.	TRBV7-3	TRBJ2-7
CASSMDRGREKLFF	TGTGCCAGTAGCATGGACAGGGGGCGCGAAAAACTGTTTTTT	TRBD1	.	TRBV19	TRBJ1-4
CSAESPGLVHEQYF	TGCAGCGCCGAGTCCCCGGGTCTAGTGCACGAGCAGTACTTC	.	.	TRBV29-1	TRBJ2-7
CASRMDRGVNGELFF	TGTGCCAGCAGGATGGACAGGGGGGTGAACGGGGAGCTGTTTTTT	TRBD1	.	TRBV6-5	TRBJ2-2
CASSLDYTSTDTQYF	TGTGCCAGCAGCTTGGACTACACTAGCACAGATACGCAGTATTTT	.	.	TRBV7-2	TRBJ2-3
CASSPQVQREGTYEQYF	TGTGCCAGCTCACCACAAGTGCAGCGGGAGGGGACCTACGAGCAGTACTTC	TRBD2	.	TRBV18	TRBJ2-7
CASSLQGGSTDTQYF	TGCGCCAGCAGCTTGCAGGGCGGTAGCACAGATACGCAGTATTTT	.	.	TRBV5-1	TRBJ2-3
CASSASGGRGYTF	TGTGCCAGCAGCGCCTCAGGGGGGAGGGGCTACACCTTC	TRBD1	few	TRBV9	TRBJ1-2
CASRAGTGFREQFF	TGTGCCAGTAGAGCCGGGACAGGGTTCCGAGAGCAGTTCTTC	TRBD1	.	TRBV19	TRBJ2-1
CASSFDRGPVETQYF	TGTGCCAGCAGTTTCGACAGGGGGCCGGTAGAGACCCAGTACTTC	TRBD1	.	TRBV6-5	TRBJ2-5
CSVEDGGTGKTQHF	TGCAGCGTTGAAGACGGGGGGACAGGGAAGACCCAGCATTTT	TRBD1	.	TRBV29-1	TRBJ1-5
CASNSSPGVLDEQYF	TGTGCCAGCAACTCATCCCCGGGGGTGCTCGACGAGCAGTACTTC	.	.	TRBV6-5	TRBJ2-7
CASSFIAGVPGELFF	TGCGCCAGCAGCTTTATAGCGGGGGTTCCCGGGGAGCTGTTTTTT	TRBD2	.	TRBV5-1	TRBJ2-2
CASSTRTGANEKLFF	TGTGCCAGTAGTACCCGGACAGGGGCTAATGAAAAACTGTTTTTT	TRBD1	.	TRBV19	TRBJ1-4
CASSPRGNTGELFF	TGCGCCAGCTCACCACGGGGGAACACCGGGGAGCTGTTTTTT	.	.	TRBV18	TRBJ2-2
CASSSGTGFYEQYF	TGTGCCAGCAGTTCCGGGACAGGGTTCTACGAGCAGTACTTC	TRBD1	.	TRBV6-5	TRBJ2-7
CASSVVGQFF	TGTGCCAGCAGTGTTGTTGGGCAGTTCTTC	.	.	TRBV2	TRBJ2-1
CASSPNQGYTEAFF	TGTGCCAGCAGCCCCAACCAGGGGTACACTGAAGCTTTCTTT	.	.	TRBV9	TRBJ1-1
CASSSDGYEQYF	TGTGCCAGCAGCTCGGATGGCTACGAGCAGTACTTC	.	.	TRBV7-2	TRBJ2-7
CASSVNGHEQFF	TGCGCCAGCAGCGTGAATGGCCATGAGCAGTTCTTC	.	.	TRBV5-1	TRBJ2-1
CASTGLAGDSYEQYF	TGTGCCAGCACCGGACTAGCGGGAGACTCCTACGAGCAGTACTTC	TRBD2	.	TRBV6-5	TRBJ2-7
CASSLGGDNTIYF	TGTGCCAGCAGCCTTGGGGGGGATAACACCATATATTTT	.	.	TRBV5-4	TRBJ1-3
CASSQSWGTGNTIYF	TGTGCCAGCAGCCAAAGTTGGGGTACTGGAAACACCATATATTTT	.	.	TRBV4-2	TRBJ1-3
CASASGRPPYEQYF	TGTGCCAGCGCTAGCGGGAGGCCCCCCTACGAGCAGTACTTC	TRBD2	.	TRBV27	TRBJ2-7
CASRRERDEQYF	TGTGCCAGCAGGCGGGAGAGGGACGAGCAGTACTTC	TRBD2	.	TRBV6-5	TRBJ2-7
CASSSGTGDYGYTF	TGTGCCAGCAGCTCCGGGACAGGGGACTATGGCTACACCTTC	TRBD1	.	TRBV28	TRBJ1-2
CASSFDGHTQEGTQYF	TGCGCCAGCAGCTTTGACGGGCACACGCAGGAGGGGACGCAGTATTTT	.	.	TRBV4-1	TRBJ2-3
CASSRQGRGSLNEKLFF	TGTGCCAGCAGTAGACAGGGAAGAGGGTCCCTTAATGAAAAACTGTTTTTT	TRBD1	.	TRBV27	TRBJ1-4
CASNLAGGPTYEQYF	TGTGCCAGCAATCTAGCGGGAGGCCCCACCTACGAGCAGTACTTC	TRBD2	.	TRBV7-9	TRBJ2-7
CASSLGTSNYGYTF	TGTGCCAGCAGCTTAGGCACGTCAAACTATGGCTACACCTTC	.	.	TRBV7-2	TRBJ1-2